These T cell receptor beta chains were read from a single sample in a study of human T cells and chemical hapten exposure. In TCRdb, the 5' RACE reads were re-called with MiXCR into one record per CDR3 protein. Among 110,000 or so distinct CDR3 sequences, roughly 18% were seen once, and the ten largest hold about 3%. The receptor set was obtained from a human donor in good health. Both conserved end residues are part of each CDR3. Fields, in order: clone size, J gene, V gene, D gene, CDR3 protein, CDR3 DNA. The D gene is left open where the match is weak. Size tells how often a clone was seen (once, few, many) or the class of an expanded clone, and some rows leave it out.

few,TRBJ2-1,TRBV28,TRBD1,CASSSNPGQSFSYNEQFF,TGTGCCAGCAGTTCCAATCCGGGACAGAGCTTCTCCTACAATGAGCAGTTCTTC
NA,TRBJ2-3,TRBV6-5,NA,CASSLPATDTQYF,TGTGCCAGCAGTTTACCTGCAACAGATACGCAGTATTTT
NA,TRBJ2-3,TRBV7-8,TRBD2,CASTPRRSSGRASNTQYF,TGTGCCAGCACTCCTAGGAGGAGTAGCGGGAGGGCTTCGAATACGCAGTATTTT
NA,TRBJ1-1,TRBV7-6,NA,CASSLGWKETEAFF,TGTGCCAGCAGCTTAGGCTGGAAGGAGACTGAAGCTTTCTTT
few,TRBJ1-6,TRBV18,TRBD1,CASSLPPGQGNSPLHF,TGTGCCAGCTCACTACCGCCGGGACAGGGAAATTCACCCCTCCACTTT
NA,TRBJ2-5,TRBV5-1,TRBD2,CASSLSGKGLQETQYF,TGCGCCAGCAGCTTGAGCGGGAAGGGGCTCCAAGAGACCCAGTACTTC
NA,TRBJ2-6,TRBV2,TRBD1,CASSETGGPSGANVLTF,TGTGCCAGCAGTGAAACAGGGGGCCCCTCTGGGGCCAACGTCCTGACTTTC
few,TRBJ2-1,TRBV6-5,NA,CASSYDGLSSYNEQFF,TGTGCCAGCAGTTACGACGGCCTAAGCTCCTACAATGAGCAGTTCTTC
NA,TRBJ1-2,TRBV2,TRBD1,CASINSGTVKGYTF,TGTGCCAGCATTAATTCCGGGACAGTAAAGGGCTACACCTTC
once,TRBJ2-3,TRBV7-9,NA,CASSPNTDTQYF,TGTGCCAGCAGCCCGAACACAGATACGCAGTATTTT
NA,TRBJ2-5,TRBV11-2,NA,CASSLDQETQYF,TGTGCCAGCAGCTTAGACCAAGAGACCCAGTACTTC
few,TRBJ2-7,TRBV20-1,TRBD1,CSAREGQWPLYEQYF,TGCAGTGCTAGAGAGGGACAGTGGCCCCTCTACGAGCAGTACTTC
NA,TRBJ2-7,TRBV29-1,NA,CSVGEDYEQYF,TGCAGCGTTGGGGAGGATTACGAGCAGTACTTC
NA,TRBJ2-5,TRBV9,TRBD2,CASSTSGRAETQYF,TGTGCCAGCAGCACTAGCGGGAGGGCAGAGACCCAGTACTTC
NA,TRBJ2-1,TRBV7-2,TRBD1,CASSPPGTGYNEQFF,TGTGCCAGCAGCCCACCCGGGACAGGATACAATGAGCAGTTCTTC
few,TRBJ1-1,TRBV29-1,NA,CSVEWAGGAFF,TGCAGCGTTGAGTGGGCTGGGGGGGCTTTCTTT
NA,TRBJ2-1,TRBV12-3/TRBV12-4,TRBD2,CASSPSGRQVEQFF,TGTGCCAGCAGTCCTAGCGGGAGGCAGGTTGAGCAGTTCTTC
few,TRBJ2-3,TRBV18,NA,CASSPVLVPGDGLKADTQYF,TGTGCCAGCTCACCAGTTCTAGTTCCTGGGGACGGTTTGAAGGCGGATACGCAGTATTTT
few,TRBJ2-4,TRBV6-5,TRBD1,CASSSTGGAFPKNIQYF,TGTGCCAGCAGTTCCACAGGGGGCGCTTTCCCCAAAAACATTCAGTACTTC
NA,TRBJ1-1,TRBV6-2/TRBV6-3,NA,CASSYSGPKAFF,TGTGCCAGCAGTTACTCGGGCCCGAAAGCTTTCTTT
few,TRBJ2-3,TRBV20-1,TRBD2,CSAGTSGLAGTDTQYF,TGCAGTGCTGGGACTAGCGGGCTCGCTGGCACAGATACGCAGTATTTT
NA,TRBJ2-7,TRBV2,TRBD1,CASRGTGGPPYEQYF,TGTGCCAGCAGAGGGACAGGCGGTCCTCCCTACGAGCAGTACTTC
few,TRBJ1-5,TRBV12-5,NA,CASASGRYQPQHF,TGTGCTAGTGCGTCGGGCCGTTATCAGCCCCAGCATTTT
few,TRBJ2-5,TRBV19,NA,CASSPLGGSETQYF,TGTGCCAGTAGTCCCCTCGGAGGGTCGGAGACCCAGTACTTC
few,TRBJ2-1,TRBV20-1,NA,CSARGGGEQFF,TGCAGTGCTAGAGGTGGGGGTGAGCAGTTCTTC
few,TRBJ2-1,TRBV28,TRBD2,CASSFLAGGLNEQFF,TGTGCCAGCAGTTTCCTAGCGGGAGGACTCAATGAGCAGTTCTTC
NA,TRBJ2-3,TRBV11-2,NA,CASSSRGAYLTDTQYF,TGTGCCAGCAGCTCTCGGGGAGCCTACCTCACAGATACGCAGTATTTT
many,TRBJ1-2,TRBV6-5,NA,CASRSQVMSGYTF,TGTGCCAGCAGAAGCCAGGTTATGAGCGGCTACACCTTC
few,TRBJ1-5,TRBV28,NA,CASSLWGTGGSNQPQHF,TGTGCCAGCAGTTTATGGGGGACCGGCGGTAGCAATCAGCCCCAGCATTTT
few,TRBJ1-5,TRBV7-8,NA,CASRAAVAQFSNQPQHF,TGTGCCAGCAGGGCGGCGGTGGCTCAGTTTAGCAATCAGCCCCAGCATTTT
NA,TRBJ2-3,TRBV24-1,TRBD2,CATRAGTSSTDTQYF,TGTGCCACCAGGGCCGGGACTAGTAGCACAGATACGCAGTATTTT
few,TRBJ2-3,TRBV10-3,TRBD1,CAISAGQAILTDTQYF,TGTGCCATCAGTGCGGGACAGGCGATCCTCACAGATACGCAGTATTTT
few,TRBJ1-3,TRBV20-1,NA,CSAEPDGNTIYF,TGCAGTGCTGAACCTGACGGAAACACCATATATTTT
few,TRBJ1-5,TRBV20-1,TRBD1,CSARRPGGDQPQHF,TGCAGTGCTAGACGGCCAGGGGGCGATCAGCCCCAGCATTTT
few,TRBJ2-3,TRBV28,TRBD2,CASSVAGGSTDTQYF,TGTGCCAGCAGTGTAGCGGGAGGTAGCACAGATACGCAGTATTTT
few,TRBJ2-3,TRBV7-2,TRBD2,CASSLIPSSSGRGDTQYF,TGTGCCAGCAGCCTCATCCCCTCCTCGAGCGGGAGGGGCGATACGCAGTATTTT
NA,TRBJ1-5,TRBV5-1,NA,CASSSEGPYSNQPQHF,TGCGCCAGCAGCTCCGAGGGACCCTATAGCAATCAGCCCCAGCATTTT
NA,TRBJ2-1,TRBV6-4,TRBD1,CASSPGTGYGEQFF,TGTGCCAGCAGCCCGGGGACAGGGTATGGTGAGCAGTTCTTC
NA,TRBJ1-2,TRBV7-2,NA,CASSLAGDVYGYTF,TGTGCCAGCAGCTTAGCTGGGGACGTCTATGGCTACACCTTC
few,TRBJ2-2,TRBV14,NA,CASSPLRTGELFF,TGTGCCAGCAGCCCCCTTCGAACCGGGGAGCTGTTTTTT
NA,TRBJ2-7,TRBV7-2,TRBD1,CASSVGDRSSYEQYF,TGTGCCAGCAGCGTCGGGGACAGGAGCTCCTACGAGCAGTACTTC
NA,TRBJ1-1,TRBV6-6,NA,CASRREGETEAFF,TGTGCCAGCAGAAGGGAGGGAGAAACTGAAGCTTTCTTT